These T cell receptor beta chains were read from a single sample in a study of blood T cell repertoires in COVID-19. TCRdb's table, derived via immunoSEQ multiplex PCR, lists solely in-frame clones and lacks some. The repertoire holds 250,000 to 300,000 clones, about 88% seen once, with less than 4.5% in the top ten. The sample was peripheral blood. Every receptor here comes from a young man with active or convalescent COVID-19. Both conserved end residues are part of each CDR3. A D gene is named only where the DNA matches it firmly. Not all rows give a size; the values are once, few, many and, for expanded clones, a class.

>TRBV6-4|many|TRBD1|TRBJ1-6
CASSDTGENSPLHF
TGTGCCAGCAGTGACACAGGGGAGAATTCACCCCTCCACTTT
>TRBV29-1|NA|TRBD1|TRBJ1-2
CSVGGWDRQSYTF
TGCAGCGTTGGAGGGTGGGACAGGCAGTCCTACACCTTC
>TRBV11-3|NA|TRBD1|TRBJ2-7
CASSGLGTGAYEQYF
TGTGCCAGCAGCGGTTTAGGGACAGGGGCCTACGAGCAGTACTTC
>TRBV19|NA|NA|TRBJ2-7
CASSSGFAYEQYF
TGTGCCAGTAGTTCGGGATTTGCGTACGAGCAGTACTTC
>TRBV23-1|once|NA|TRBJ2-1
CASTTTMTSDTLYNEQFF
TGCGCCAGCACCACCACGATGACTTCCGATACGTTGTACAATGAGCAGTTCTTC
>TRBV30|NA|NA|TRBJ1-1
CAWTGGPTEAFF
TGTGCCTGGACGGGGGGGCCCACTGAAGCTTTCTTT
>TRBV5-6|NA|TRBD1|TRBJ1-2
CASSMDRGLGYGYTF
TGTGCCAGCAGTATGGACAGGGGGCTCGGCTATGGCTACACCTTC
>TRBV7-9|NA|TRBD1|TRBJ2-5
CASSLEWGQGPHQYF
TGTGCCAGCAGCTTAGAATGGGGACAGGGACCCCACCAGTACTTC
>TRBV19|NA|TRBD1|TRBJ1-6
CASKLTGTNSPLHF
TGTGCCAGTAAGCTGACAGGGACCAATTCACCCCTCCACTTT
>TRBV5-4|once|NA|TRBJ1-2
CASSQGTNYGYTF
TGTGCCAGCAGCCAAGGGACAAACTATGGCTACACCTTC
>TRBV13|NA|NA|TRBJ2-1
CASSLGAALQFF
TGTGCCAGCAGCTTAGGAGCGGCACTTCAGTTCTTC